This T cell receptor (beta chain) was identified during a study of blood T cell repertoires in COVID-19 (dated by TCRdb to between 2020 and 2021). Regarding the study in general: Collaborator samples came from the United States, Italy and Spain and covered acute and convalescent phases of COVID-19. The prospective study material was composed of cDNA or gDNA derived from T cells, B-cell-depleted T cells, or PBMCs. The dataset comprised deeply sampled blood TCRbeta repertoires from subjects exposed to, actively infected with, or recovered from COVID-19. The repertoires were released in a freely available public database intended as a resource for research on the immune response to SARS-CoV-2. The samples were drawn from two sources: the first 160 participants of the ongoing ImmuneRACE study, and 1,200 or so subjects contributed by 6 global collaborators. A de-identified subject ID, COVID-19 status, age in years and sex were almost always included in the sample metadata. Where available, HLA class I and class II types were taken from metadata supplied by the sample provider and were not determined by assay-based typing.

The CDR1 and CDR2 encoded by the germline V gene are SNHLY and FYNNEI. The CDR3 has 15 amino acids, counting the end cysteine and phenylalanine. The sequence is cut down to CDR3 DNA, 45 bases in frame from base 1. Trimming takes 0 bases off V and 3 bases off J; junction bases not matched to a gene: 2. The investigation overall reported the following: The amount of clinical and demographic metadata varied by source and participant and was provided uncurated.

In regard to this clone: Which antigen it targets is not known. Per-base qualities were not stored, and no clone one base away is much larger.

In the prospective study, participants were about 18 to 95 years old, resided in fewer than 25 geographic areas of the United States, and were enrolled through a virtual design. Cohort assignment in the prospective study relied on participant-reported clinical history from a screening survey and a study questionnaire. A participant counted as exposed if, within 2 weeks of entering the study, that participant had been in contact with someone who had a PCR-confirmed or clinician-diagnosed COVID-19 case. In the prospective study, mobile phlebotomists collected whole blood, serum and a nasopharyngeal or oropharyngeal swab from each participant. Participants in the prospective study had the option to provide additional blood draws and questionnaires over a roughly 2-month period. Before DNA extraction, blood samples from the prospective study were shipped at room temperature or frozen. TCRbeta CDR3 regions were amplified from genomic DNA by means of the immunoSEQ Assay, a bias-controlled multiplex PCR. Processing in the source paper ran as follows. Within the assay, amplification of reference gene primers was used to estimate how many nucleated cells each sample contained. Sequence reads were collapsed and filtered to measure the absolute abundance of every unique TCRbeta CDR3 rearrangement. For each sample, productive Simpson clonality was calculated as the square root of Simpson's diversity index across productive rearrangements. TCRdb's version of the immuneACCESS table is confined to in-frame rearrangements and falls short of the full clone set. An unresolved V gene accounts for under half of the shortfall where checked; the remainder is of unknown origin. V, J and clone size derive from that table, while D and trimming were established from the DNA sequence. Within this sample are about 320,000 clones, with 85% of them counted one time only. The ten biggest clones cover about 2% of the sample.

This sequence was found in a woman in her twenties or thirties who had been exposed to COVID-19. The sample was PBMCs or T cells enriched from blood (not recorded which). The rearranged chain carries TRBV2 and TRBJ2-7; TRBD2 lines up with 10 middle nucleotides. The CDR3 protein is CASSEATSGIYEQYF. The sequence in DNA is TGTGCCAGCAGTGAAGCCACTAGCGGGATCTACGAGCAGTACTTC.